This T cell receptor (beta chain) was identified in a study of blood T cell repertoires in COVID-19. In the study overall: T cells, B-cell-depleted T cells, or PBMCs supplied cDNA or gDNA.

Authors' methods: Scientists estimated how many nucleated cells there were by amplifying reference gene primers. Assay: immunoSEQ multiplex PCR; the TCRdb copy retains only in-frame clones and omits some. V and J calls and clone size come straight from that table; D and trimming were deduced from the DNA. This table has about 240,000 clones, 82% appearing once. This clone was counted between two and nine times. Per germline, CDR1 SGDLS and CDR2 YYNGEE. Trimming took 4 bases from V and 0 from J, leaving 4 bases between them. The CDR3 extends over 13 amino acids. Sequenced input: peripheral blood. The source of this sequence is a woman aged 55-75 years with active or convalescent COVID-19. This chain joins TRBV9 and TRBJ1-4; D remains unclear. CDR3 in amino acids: CASSLSTNEKLFF. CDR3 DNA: TGTGCCAGCAGCCTCTCAACTAATGAAAAACTGTTTTTT.